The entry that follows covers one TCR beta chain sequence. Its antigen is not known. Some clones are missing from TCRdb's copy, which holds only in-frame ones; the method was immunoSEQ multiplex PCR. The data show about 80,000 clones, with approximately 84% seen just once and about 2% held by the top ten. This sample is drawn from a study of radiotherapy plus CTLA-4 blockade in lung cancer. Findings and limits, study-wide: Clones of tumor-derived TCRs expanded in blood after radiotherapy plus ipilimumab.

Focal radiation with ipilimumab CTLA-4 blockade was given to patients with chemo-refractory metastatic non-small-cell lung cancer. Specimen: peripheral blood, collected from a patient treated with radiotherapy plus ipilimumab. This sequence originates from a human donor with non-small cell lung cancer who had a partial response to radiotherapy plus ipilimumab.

CDR3 sequence reads: CASSLRWTEAFF. In nucleotides, the CDR3 is TGTGCCAGCAGCTTGAGGTGGACTGAAGCTTTCTTT. The chain carries TRBV7-9 and TRBJ1-1, with no clear D. V was clipped by 3 bases and J by 5 bases, with 7 bases between them. CDR1 is SEHNR, CDR2 FQNEAQ, per germline (reference sequence). This CDR3 is 12 amino acids long.